This record covers a single TCR beta chain. What it recognizes is unknown. Researchers ran the PCR with 60 Vbeta and 13 Jbeta primers. Sequencing used immunoSEQ multiplex PCR; TCRdb keeps in-frame clones, though not all of them. The sample shows approximately 120,000 clones, about 76% of them seen only once. The sample originates from a study of cytomegalovirus exposure and HLA in healthy donors. About the research overall: In a previous analysis, 95 million to 130 million unique TCR beta sequences were found from some 180 million T cells. Counted in an early data release were roughly 81 million unique TCRs from HLA-typed donors.

V shed 5 bases and J 4 bases; nucleotides not matched to a gene: 6. The CDR3 extends over 15 amino acids. Germline assignment: CDR1 MNHEY and CDR2 SVGAGI. Overall study findings and caveats: In a later analysis, the majority of CMV-associated beta chains seemingly showed HLA restriction.

The receptor was isolated from a woman in her sixties in good health and CMV-seropositive. The rearrangement uses TRBV6-5 and TRBJ1-1; 11 bases align to TRBD1. The sequenced sample was PBMCs. CDR3 sequence reads: CASSPSGTGGTEAFF. The CDR3, as DNA: TGTGCCAGCAGTCCGTCCGGGACAGGGGGCACTGAAGCTTTCTTT.